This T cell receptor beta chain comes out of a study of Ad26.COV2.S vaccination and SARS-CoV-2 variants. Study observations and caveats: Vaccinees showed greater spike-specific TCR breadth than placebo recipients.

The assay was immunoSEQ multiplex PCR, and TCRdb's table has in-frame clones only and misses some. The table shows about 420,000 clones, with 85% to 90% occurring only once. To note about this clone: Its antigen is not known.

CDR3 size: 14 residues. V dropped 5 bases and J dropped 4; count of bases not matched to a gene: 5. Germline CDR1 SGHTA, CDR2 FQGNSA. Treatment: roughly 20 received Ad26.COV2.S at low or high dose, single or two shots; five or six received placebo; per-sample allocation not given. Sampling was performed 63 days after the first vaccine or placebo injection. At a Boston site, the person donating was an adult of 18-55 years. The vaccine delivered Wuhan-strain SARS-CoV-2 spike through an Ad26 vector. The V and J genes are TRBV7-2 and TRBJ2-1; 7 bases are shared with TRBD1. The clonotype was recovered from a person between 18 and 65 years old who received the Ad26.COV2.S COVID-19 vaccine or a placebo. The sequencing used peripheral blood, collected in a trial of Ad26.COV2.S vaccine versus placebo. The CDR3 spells CASSLGQEYNEQFF. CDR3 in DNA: TGTGCCAGCAGCCTAGGACAGGAGTACAATGAGCAGTTCTTC.